The sequence of this T cell receptor beta chain was determined in a study of OX40 agonist ivuxolimab in advanced cancers. TCRdb's table, derived via immunoSEQ multiplex PCR, lists solely in-frame clones and lacks some. The sample lists around 27,000 clones; more than 65% were seen once. Germline V CDR1 and CDR2: SQVTM, ANQGSEA. The V and J ends lost 3 bases and 3 bases respectively, with 15 bases between them. The CDR3 extends over 14 amino acids. The genes are TRBV29-1 and TRBJ2-7, with D tentatively TRBD2 (6 bases). Sample: CD4+ or CD8+ T cells sorted from blood, taken in a trial of the OX40 agonist ivuxolimab. The TCR was taken from an adult with an advanced solid tumor such as melanoma, head and neck, liver or kidney cancer. The CDR3 region is CSVEGTDRNYEQYF. The DNA of the CDR3 is TGCAGCGTTGAGGGGACTGACCGAAACTACGAGCAGTACTTC.